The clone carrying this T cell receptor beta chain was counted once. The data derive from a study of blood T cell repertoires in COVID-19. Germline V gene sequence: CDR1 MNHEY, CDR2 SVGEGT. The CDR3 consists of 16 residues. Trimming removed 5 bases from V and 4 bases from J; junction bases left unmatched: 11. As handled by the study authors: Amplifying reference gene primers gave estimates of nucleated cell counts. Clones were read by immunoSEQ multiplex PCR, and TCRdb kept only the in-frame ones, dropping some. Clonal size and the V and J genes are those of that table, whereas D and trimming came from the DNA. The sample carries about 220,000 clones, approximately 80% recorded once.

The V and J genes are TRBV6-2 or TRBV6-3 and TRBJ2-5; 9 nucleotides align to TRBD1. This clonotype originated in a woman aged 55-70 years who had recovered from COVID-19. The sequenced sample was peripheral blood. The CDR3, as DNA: TGTGCCAGCAGTAGCCCGCCTGGGACAGGGAGAGAGACCCAGTACTTC. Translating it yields CASSSPPGTGRETQYF.